Below, 10 T cell receptor beta chains from the same sample are listed, as sequenced in a study of T cells in localized non-small cell lung cancer. Assay used: immunoSEQ multiplex PCR; TCRdb lists only in-frame clones, some missing. The profile shows over 20,000 clones, less than 90% of them singletons. The sequences come from peripheral blood, collected before any cancer treatment. The receptors were sampled from a female donor older than 55 with stage I lung adenocarcinoma.

The gene calls are TRBV6-1 and TRBJ1-2, with D tentatively TRBD1 (5 bases). The germline V gene encodes CDR1 MNHNS and CDR2 SASEGT. This CDR3 comprises 15 residues. V was clipped by 2 bases and J by 4 bases, with 14 bases between them. CDR3 loop: CASSETPGVLYGYTF. The CDR3 DNA reads TGTGCCAGCAGTGAAACTCCGGGGGTCCTCTATGGCTACACCTTC.

This clone has just one count. V gene TRBV29-1 combines with J gene TRBJ1-1; 9 bases align to TRBD1. The CDR3 loop spans 16 amino acids. Unmatched junction bases numbered 10, after V lost 4 bases and J lost 1 base. Germline CDR1 is SQVTM and CDR2 is ANQGSEA. CDR3 DNA: TGCAGCGTTGCCCCGGGACAGGGTAGGCGGAACACTGAAGCTTTCTTT. It specifies CSVAPGQGRRNTEAFF.

This clone was detected only once. This rearrangement joins TRBV9 to TRBJ1-1; D is undetermined. Germline V CDR1 and CDR2: SGDLS, YYNGEE. The CDR3 extends over 12 amino acids. Deletions cut 0 bases from V and 8 bases from J, with 8 bases between. The CDR3 loop reads CASSVGGPEAFF. CDR3 DNA: TGTGCCAGCAGCGTAGGCGGGCCGGAAGCTTTCTTT.

The V and J genes are TRBV1 and TRBJ2-4; the D call TRBD2 from the table was never checked on the DNA. TRBV1 is marked as a pseudogene. The CDR3 spans 16 residues. The CDR3 nucleotides are TGCACCAGCAGCCAGAGGGTAGCGGCAGCCAAAAACATTCAGTACTTC. This gives the protein CTSSQRVAAAKNIQYF.

The table lists this clone with a count of one. This chain joins TRBV6-5 and TRBJ1-4; the D gene is possibly TRBD1 (6 bases). The CDR3 length is 14 residues. Germline loops: CDR1 MNHEY, CDR2 SVGAGI. The V gene lost 4 bases and the J gene lost 7 bases, with 13 bases spanning the gap. The CDR3 DNA reads TGTGCCAGCAGTTTGGGGGCGCGTACTGAAAAACTGTTTTTT. Protein product: CASSLGARTEKLFF.

The CDR3 coding sequence is TGTGCCAGCAGCTTATATCCTAAAGACAACTATGGCTACACCTTC. Amino acids: CASSLYPKDNYGYTF. The chain recombines TRBV7-9 with TRBJ1-2, with D unclear. Germline CDR1 reads SEHNR; CDR2 reads FQNEAQ (reference sequence). The CDR3 has 15 residues. V lost 2 bases and J 2 bases, leaving 12 bases between the germline ends.

The chain uses TRBV5-8 and TRBJ1-4; D possibly corresponds to TRBD1 (5 bases). From germline, CDR1 is SGHTS and CDR2 YDEGEE. The CDR3 is made up of 15 amino acids. V was pared by 2 bases and J by 3 bases, with 11 bases between. CDR3 in amino acids: CASSFPGRSNEKLFF. In nucleotides, the CDR3 is TGTGCCAGCAGCTTCCCGGGACGGTCTAATGAAAAACTGTTTTTT.

V and J are TRBV6-6 and TRBJ2-1; tentatively, D is TRBD2 (6 bases). Germline V lookup: CDR1 MNHNY, CDR2 SVGAGI (reference sequence). Trimming cost V 6 bases and J 0 bases, with 12 bases left between them. The CDR3 loop spans 15 amino acids. In DNA form, the CDR3 reads TGTGCCAGCAGAGGACCCGGGAGCTCCTACAATGAGCAGTTCTTC. This translates into CASRGPGSSYNEQFF.

This chain uses TRBV5-1 with TRBJ1-6; TRBD1 is a possible D gene (6 bases). Germline values: CDR1 SGHRS, CDR2 YFSETQ. The CDR3 spans 14 residues. V dropped 4 bases and J dropped 3 bases, with 8 bases sitting between them. CDR3 in amino acids: CASSRTDYNSPLHF. The CDR3 bases are TGCGCCAGCAGCCGGACAGACTATAATTCACCCCTCCACTTT.

The chain employs TRBV19 and TRBJ2-1; D gene unclear. Trimming removed 0 bases at V and 8 bases at J, with 11 bases between. Germline V gene data show CDR1 as LNHDA and CDR2 as SQIVND (reference sequence). The CDR3 has 14 residues. This CDR3 reads CASSIDRLGYEQFF. As DNA, the CDR3 is TGTGCCAGTAGTATAGACAGGTTGGGCTATGAGCAGTTCTTC.